The 13 T cell receptor beta chains reported below all come from one sample, sequenced in a study of OX40 agonist ivuxolimab in advanced cancers. Method: immunoSEQ multiplex PCR; TCRdb's copy keeps in-frame clones and lacks some. The repertoire consists of 55,000 to 75,000 clones, with 82% occurring once and the leading ten covering approximately 10%. This specimen consisted of CD4+ or CD8+ T cells sorted from blood, obtained in a trial of the OX40 agonist ivuxolimab. The receptors were gathered from an adult with an advanced solid tumor such as melanoma, head and neck, liver or kidney cancer.

J is TRBJ2-3 and V is TRBV19; 12 nucleotides agree with TRBD1. Looked up from germline, CDR1 is LNHDA and CDR2 is SQIVND (reference sequence). The CDR3 extends over 19 amino acids. J was trimmed by 0 bases and V by 5 bases; bases with no gene match: 12. CDR3 sequence reads: CASSDTGRDRGRSTDTQYF. CDR3 sequence (DNA): TGTGCCAGTAGTGACACCGGTAGGGACAGGGGGCGGAGCACAGATACGCAGTATTTT.

This sequence joins TRBV7-8 and TRBJ2-6; no clear D gene. CDR1 is SGHVS, CDR2 FQNEAQ, per germline. Between the trimmed V and J ends, which lost 6 bases and 0 bases, there was a span of 9 bases. The CDR3 runs to 15 residues. CDR3 sequence reads: CASSLGTSGANVLTF. In DNA form, the CDR3 reads TGTGCCAGCAGTCTGGGTACCTCTGGGGCCAACGTCCTGACTTTC.

The chain uses TRBV4-2 and TRBJ2-3, with D possibly TRBD1 on 5 matching bases. Trimming removed 1 base from V and 0 bases from J, with 17 bases in between. The CDR3 extends over 18 amino acids. Germline CDR1 reads LGHNA; CDR2 reads YNFKEQ. CDR3 sequence reads: CASSQGGTRWLSTDTQYF. The DNA for the CDR3 is TGTGCCAGCAGCCAAGGGGGCACCAGGTGGCTAAGCACAGATACGCAGTATTTT.

This chain links TRBV6-1 with TRBJ2-1, with 9 bases aligning to TRBD2. J gave up 9 bases and V 4 bases, and 10 bases lay outside the gene matches. The CDR3 is made up of 15 amino acids. The germline V gene has CDR1 MNHNS and CDR2 SASEGT. The CDR3: CASSVLAGDTSEQFF. The CDR3 bases are TGTGCCAGCAGTGTATTAGCGGGAGATACCAGTGAGCAGTTCTTC.

The V and J genes are TRBV2 and TRBJ1-1; perhaps TRBD1 as D (6 bases). The CDR3 consists of 14 residues. V lost 6 bases and J lost 3, with 14 bases in between. Germline CDR1 reads SNHLY; CDR2 reads FYNNEI. The CDR3 sequence: CASSLNQGYTEAFF. As DNA, the CDR3 is TGTGCCAGCAGCCTAAACCAGGGGTACACTGAAGCTTTCTTT.

CDR3 coding DNA: TGTGCTAGTGGTTTAATGTCTATAAGCCCCGGGGAGCTGTTTTTT. Its translation is CASGLMSISPGELFF. The gene calls are TRBV12-5 and TRBJ2-2; D unclear. The germline V gene encodes CDR1 LGHNT and CDR2 FRNRAP. The CDR3 runs 15 residues. V lost 3 bases and J 6 bases, leaving 14 bases between the germline ends.

The genes are TRBV7-8 and TRBJ2-7; weak D call: TRBD2 (6 bases). The V gene lost 2 bases and the J gene lost 4 bases, with 9 bases spanning the gap. Germline V gene data show CDR1 as SGHVS and CDR2 as FQNEAQ. The CDR3 contains 13 residues. CDR3 sequence (DNA): TGTGCCAGCAGCTTAATGGAGGGGTACGAGCAGTACGTC. Protein sequence: CASSLMEGYEQYV.

The J gene is TRBJ2-2, the V gene TRBV6-5; unclear D gene. CDR3 length: 13 residues. V was pared by 8 bases and J by 1 base, with 8 bases between. The V gene's germline CDR1 is MNHEY and CDR2 SVGAGI. The CDR3 protein is CASLAVNTGELFF. For the CDR3, the DNA is TGTGCCAGCCTGGCGGTGAACACCGGGGAGCTGTTTTTT.

The V call is TRBV5-1, the J call TRBJ1-6; D might be TRBD1 (5 bases). Trimming shortened V by 4 bases and J by 8 bases, and 16 bases separated the two germline ends. The CDR3 extends over 15 amino acids. Germline V gene sequence: CDR1 SGHRS, CDR2 YFSETQ. The CDR3: CASSLVGQGYSPLHF. In nucleotides, the CDR3 is TGCGCCAGCAGCCTGGTGGGGCAGGGTTATTCACCCCTCCACTTT.

The chain recombines TRBV5-6 with TRBJ2-2; D might be TRBD2 (6 bases). Trimming pared 0 bases from V and 4 bases from J, leaving 13 bases between. The germline gives CDR1 SGHDT, CDR2 YYEEEE. The CDR3 has 16 residues. CDR3 coding DNA: TGTGCCAGCAGCTTGGTCGCGCGGGATCGCACCGGGGAGCTGTTTTTT. It specifies CASSLVARDRTGELFF.

This rearrangement joins TRBV19 to TRBJ1-2, with 8 bases fitting TRBD1. J gave up 8 bases and V 5 bases, and 13 bases lay outside the gene matches. Germline V lookup: CDR1 LNHDA, CDR2 SQIVND (reference sequence). The CDR3 loop spans 15 amino acids. The CDR3 region is CASSSWTGSRGGYTF. DNA for the CDR3: TGTGCCAGTAGTTCCTGGACAGGGTCGCGAGGGGGCTACACCTTC.

This chain joins TRBV5-4 and TRBJ2-7, with D perhaps matching TRBD1 or TRBD2 (6 bases each). Germline V lookup: CDR1 SGHNT, CDR2 YYREEE (reference sequence). Between the trimmed V and J ends, which lost 4 bases and 0 bases, there was a span of 14 bases. The CDR3 has 15 amino acids. CDR3 in amino acids: CASSPGGRSSYEQYF. The DNA of the CDR3 is TGTGCCAGCAGCCCCGGGGGCAGGAGCTCCTACGAGCAGTACTTC.

This chain joins TRBV19 and TRBJ1-5; D unresolved. There are 17 residues in the CDR3. Germline CDR1 and CDR2: LNHDA and SQIVND (reference sequence). V lost 5 bases to trimming and J lost 5 bases, with 22 bases between them. The CDR3 loop is CASSPRTRLSGDQPQHF. Here the CDR3 DNA reads TGTGCCAGTAGTCCCCGGACGCGGCTAAGCGGTGATCAGCCCCAGCATTTT.